This TCR beta chain was captured in a study of blood T cell repertoires in COVID-19. About the research overall: Spain, Italy and the United States supplied samples that represented acute and convalescent COVID-19. The cDNA or gDNA used as material had been derived from T cells, B-cell-depleted T cells, or PBMCs.

V lost 1 base to trimming and J lost 8 bases, with 11 bases between them. The length of the CDR3 is 13 residues. The germline V gene encodes CDR1 MDHEN and CDR2 SYDVKM. In the authors' methods: Reference gene primer amplification yielded estimated nucleated cell counts. This table comes from immunoSEQ multiplex PCR, and its TCRdb copy is limited to in-frame clones, with some not included. V and J calls and clone size are given by that table; D and trimming were obtained from the DNA. The sample consists of tens of thousands of clones, under 85% of them appearing once. V gene TRBV28 combines with J gene TRBJ1-2, with D perhaps matching TRBD1 (5 bases). Material: peripheral blood. The sequence derives from a man in his fifties or sixties with active COVID-19. CDR3 DNA: TGTGCCAGCAGTTTATCGGGGCGGGGCGGCTACACCTTC. Amino acid sequence: CASSLSGRGGYTF.